This T cell receptor (beta chain) comes out of a study of blood T cell repertoires in COVID-19. In germline, CDR1 is SGHVS, CDR2 FQNEAQ. The CDR3 extends over 16 amino acids. Trimming removed 2 bases from V and 2 bases from J, with 16 bases in between. The protocol was immunoSEQ multiplex PCR, while the TCRdb copy is restricted to in-frame clones and leaves out a portion. Among about 99,000 clones, less than 90% were seen once, and the ten largest hold more than 5.5%. Sequenced: peripheral blood. The V and J genes are TRBV7-8 and TRBJ2-7, with a weak D call TRBD1 (5 bases). The receptor was derived from a human donor in a cohort sampled during active COVID-19. This chain's CDR3 is CASSLSRAEIPYEQYF. CDR3 sequence (DNA): TGTGCCAGCAGCTTAAGCAGGGCCGAAATTCCCTACGAGCAGTACTTC.